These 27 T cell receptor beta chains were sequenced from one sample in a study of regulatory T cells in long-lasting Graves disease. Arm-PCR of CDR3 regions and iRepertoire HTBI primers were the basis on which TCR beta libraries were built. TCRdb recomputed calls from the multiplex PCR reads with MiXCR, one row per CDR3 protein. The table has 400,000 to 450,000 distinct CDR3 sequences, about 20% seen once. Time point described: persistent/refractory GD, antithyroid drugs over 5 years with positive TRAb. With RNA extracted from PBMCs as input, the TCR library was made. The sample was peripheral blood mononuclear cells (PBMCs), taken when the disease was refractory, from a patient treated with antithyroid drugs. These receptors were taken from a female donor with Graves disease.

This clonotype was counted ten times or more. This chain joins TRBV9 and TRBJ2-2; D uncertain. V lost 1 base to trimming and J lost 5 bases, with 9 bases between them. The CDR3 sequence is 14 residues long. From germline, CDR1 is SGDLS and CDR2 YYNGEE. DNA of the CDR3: TGTGCCAGCAGCGTAAAGGACGGGACCGGGGAGCTGTTTTTT. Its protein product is CASSVKDGTGELFF. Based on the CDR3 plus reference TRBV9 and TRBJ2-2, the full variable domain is DSGVTQTPKHLITATGQRVTLRCSPRSGDLSVYWYQQSLDQGLQFLIQYYNGEERAKGNILERFSAQQFPDLHSELNLSSLELGDSALYFCASSVKDGTGELFFGEGSRLTVL.

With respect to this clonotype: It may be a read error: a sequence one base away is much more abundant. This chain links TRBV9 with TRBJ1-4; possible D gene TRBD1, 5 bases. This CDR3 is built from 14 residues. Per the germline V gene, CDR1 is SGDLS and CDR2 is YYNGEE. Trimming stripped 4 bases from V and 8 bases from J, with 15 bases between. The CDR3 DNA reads TGTGCCAGCAGCACTCGGACATGGGACGAAAAACTGTTTTTT. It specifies CASSTRTWDEKLFF. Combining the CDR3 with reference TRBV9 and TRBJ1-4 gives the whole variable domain DSGVTQTPKHLITATGQRVTLRCSPRSGDLSVYWYQQSLDQGLQFLIQYYNGEERAKGNILERFSAQQFPDLHSELNLSSLELGDSALYFCASSTRTWDEKLFFGSGTQLSVL.

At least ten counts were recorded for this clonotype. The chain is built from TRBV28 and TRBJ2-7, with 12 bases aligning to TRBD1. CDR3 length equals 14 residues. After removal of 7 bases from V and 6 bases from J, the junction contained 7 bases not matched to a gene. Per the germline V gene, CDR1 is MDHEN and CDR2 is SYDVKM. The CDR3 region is CASTEGTGGTEQYF. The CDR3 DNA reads TGTGCCAGCACCGAGGGGACAGGGGGCACCGAGCAGTACTTC.

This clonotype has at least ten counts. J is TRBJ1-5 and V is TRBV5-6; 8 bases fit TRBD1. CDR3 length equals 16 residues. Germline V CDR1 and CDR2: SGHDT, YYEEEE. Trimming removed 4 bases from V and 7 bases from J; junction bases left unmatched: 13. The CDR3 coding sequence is TGTGCCAGCAGCCTGGCCACGGACAGGGAAGAACAGCCCCAGCATTTT. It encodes CASSLATDREEQPQHF. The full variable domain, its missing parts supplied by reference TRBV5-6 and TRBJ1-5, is DAGVTQSPTHLIKTRGQQVTLRCSPKSGHDTVSWYQQALGQGPQFIFQYYEEEERQRGNFPDRFSGHQFPNYSSELNVNALLLGDSALYLCASSLATDREEQPQHFGDGTRLSIL.

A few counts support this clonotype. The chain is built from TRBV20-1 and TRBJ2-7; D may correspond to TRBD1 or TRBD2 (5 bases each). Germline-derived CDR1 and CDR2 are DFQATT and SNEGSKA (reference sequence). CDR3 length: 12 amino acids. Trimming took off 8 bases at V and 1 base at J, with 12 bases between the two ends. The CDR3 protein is CSLVGASYEQYF. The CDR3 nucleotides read TGCAGTCTTGTCGGGGCGTCCTACGAGCAGTACTTC.

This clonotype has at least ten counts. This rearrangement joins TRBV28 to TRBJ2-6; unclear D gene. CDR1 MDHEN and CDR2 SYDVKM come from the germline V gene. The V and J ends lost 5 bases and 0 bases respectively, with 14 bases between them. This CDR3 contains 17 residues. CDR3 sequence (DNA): TGTGCCAGCAGTCCTCTAGGCCTAAACTCTGGGGCCAACGTCCTGACTTTC. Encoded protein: CASSPLGLNSGANVLTF. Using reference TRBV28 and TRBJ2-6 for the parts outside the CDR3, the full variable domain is DVKVTQSSRYLVKRTGEKVFLECVQDMDHENMFWYRQDPGLGLRLIYFSYDVKMKEKGDIPEGYSVSREKKERFSLILESASTNQTSMYLCASSPLGLNSGANVLTFGAGSRLTVL.

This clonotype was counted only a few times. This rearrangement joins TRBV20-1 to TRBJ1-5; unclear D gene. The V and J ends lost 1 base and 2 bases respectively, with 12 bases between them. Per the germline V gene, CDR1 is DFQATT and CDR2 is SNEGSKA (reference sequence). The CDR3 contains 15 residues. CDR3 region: CSARVGIFGNQPQHF. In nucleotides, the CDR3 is TGCAGTGCTAGAGTCGGGATTTTTGGCAATCAGCCCCAGCATTTT.

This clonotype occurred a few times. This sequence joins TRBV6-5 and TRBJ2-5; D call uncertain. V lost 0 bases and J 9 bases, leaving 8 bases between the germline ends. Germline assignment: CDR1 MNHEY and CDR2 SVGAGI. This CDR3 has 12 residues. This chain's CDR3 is CASSYSMKAQYF. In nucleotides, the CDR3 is TGTGCCAGCAGTTACTCCATGAAGGCCCAGTACTTC.

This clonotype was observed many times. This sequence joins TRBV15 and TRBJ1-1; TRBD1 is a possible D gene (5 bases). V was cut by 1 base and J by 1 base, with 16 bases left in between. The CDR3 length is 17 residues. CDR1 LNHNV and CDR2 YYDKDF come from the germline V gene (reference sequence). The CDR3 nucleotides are TGTGCCACCAGCAGAGGCAGGGCGGAGGGCCCGAACACTGAAGCTTTCTTT. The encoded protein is CATSRGRAEGPNTEAFF.

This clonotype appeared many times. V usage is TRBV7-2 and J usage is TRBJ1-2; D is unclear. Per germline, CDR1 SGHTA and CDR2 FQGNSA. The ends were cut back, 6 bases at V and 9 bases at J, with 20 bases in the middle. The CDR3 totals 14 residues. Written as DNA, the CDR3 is TGTGCCAGCAGACGACCACTGGGAGGTCCGAGCTACACCTTC. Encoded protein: CASRRPLGGPSYTF. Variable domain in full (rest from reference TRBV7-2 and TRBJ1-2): GAGVSQSPSNKVTEKGKDVELRCDPISGHTALYWYRQSLGQGLEFLIYFQGNSAPDKSGLPSDRFSAERTGGSVSTLTIQRTQQEDSAVYLCASRRPLGGPSYTFGSGTRLTVV.

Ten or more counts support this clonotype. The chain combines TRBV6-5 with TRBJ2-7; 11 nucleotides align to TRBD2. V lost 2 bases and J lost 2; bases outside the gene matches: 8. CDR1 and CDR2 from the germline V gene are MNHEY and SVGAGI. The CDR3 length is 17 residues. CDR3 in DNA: TGTGCCAGCAGTTACGGCCCGACTAGCGGGATCACCTACGAGCAGTACTTC. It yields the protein CASSYGPTSGITYEQYF.

CDR3 coding DNA: TGTGCCAGCAGTTGGGGTACTAGCGGGAGCAACCACGAGCAGTACTTC. Its protein is CASSWGTSGSNHEQYF. V and J are TRBV12-3 or TRBV12-4 and TRBJ2-7; 11 bases agree with TRBD2. The CDR3 spans 16 residues. V shed 4 bases and J 5 bases; nucleotides not matched to a gene: 10.

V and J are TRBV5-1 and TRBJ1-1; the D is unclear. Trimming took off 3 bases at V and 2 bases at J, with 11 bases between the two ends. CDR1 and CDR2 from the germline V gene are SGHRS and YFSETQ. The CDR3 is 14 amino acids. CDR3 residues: CASSWKDGNTEAFF. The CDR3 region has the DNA TGCGCCAGCAGCTGGAAAGACGGTAACACTGAAGCTTTCTTT.

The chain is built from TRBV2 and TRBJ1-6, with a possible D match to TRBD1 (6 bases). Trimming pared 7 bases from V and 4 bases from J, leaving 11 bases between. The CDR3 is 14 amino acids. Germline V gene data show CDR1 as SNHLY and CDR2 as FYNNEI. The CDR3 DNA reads TGTGCCAGCACACAGGACAGTTATAATTCACCCCTCCACTTT. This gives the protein CASTQDSYNSPLHF. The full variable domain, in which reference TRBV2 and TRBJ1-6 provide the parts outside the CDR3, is EPEVTQTPSHQVTQMGQEVILRCVPISNHLYFYWYRQILGQKVEFLVSFYNNEISEKSEIFDDQFSVERPDGSNFTLKIRSTKLEDSAMYFCASTQDSYNSPLHFGNGTRLTVT.

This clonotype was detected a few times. The CDR3 DNA reads TGCAGCGTTGGGCAGGGGGCTAAGGAGACCCAGTACTTC. Translation: CSVGQGAKETQYF. V gene TRBV29-1 combines with J gene TRBJ2-5; 8 bases match TRBD1. The V and J ends lost 4 bases and 5 bases, in that order; junction bases with no gene match: 6. The CDR3 sequence is 13 residues long. CDR1 and CDR2 (germline): SQVTM, ANQGSEA.

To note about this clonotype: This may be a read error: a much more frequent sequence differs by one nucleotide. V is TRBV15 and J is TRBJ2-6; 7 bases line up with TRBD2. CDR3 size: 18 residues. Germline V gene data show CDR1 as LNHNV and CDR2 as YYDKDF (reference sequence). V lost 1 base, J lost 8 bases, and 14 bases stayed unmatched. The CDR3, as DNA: TGTGCCACCAGCAGAGGGAACGTCTTAGCGGGTCGGTCCAACGTCCTGACTTTC. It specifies CATSRGNVLAGRSNVLTF.

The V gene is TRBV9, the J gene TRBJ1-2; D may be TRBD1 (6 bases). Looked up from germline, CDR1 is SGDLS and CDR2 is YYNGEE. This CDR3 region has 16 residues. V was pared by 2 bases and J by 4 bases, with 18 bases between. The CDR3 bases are TGTGCCAGCAGCGTCTCGGGGGGGGGGCCCTCCTATGGCTACACCTTC. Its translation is CASSVSGGGPSYGYTF.

CDR3: CASRRSGRTDTQYF. CDR3 nucleotides: TGTGCCAGCCGGCGGTCGGGGCGCACAGATACGCAGTATTTT. This chain connects TRBV12-3 or TRBV12-4 to TRBJ2-3; D assignment may be TRBD1 or TRBD2 (5 bases each). CDR3 length equals 14 residues. The V gene lost 8 bases and the J gene lost 1 base, with 13 bases spanning the gap.

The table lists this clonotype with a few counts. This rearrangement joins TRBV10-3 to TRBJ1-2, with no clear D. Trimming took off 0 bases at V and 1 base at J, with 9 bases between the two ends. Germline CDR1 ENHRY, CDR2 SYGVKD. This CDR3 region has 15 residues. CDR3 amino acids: CAISESTQRNYGYTF. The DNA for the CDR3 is TGTGCCATCAGTGAGTCGACACAGCGTAACTATGGCTACACCTTC.

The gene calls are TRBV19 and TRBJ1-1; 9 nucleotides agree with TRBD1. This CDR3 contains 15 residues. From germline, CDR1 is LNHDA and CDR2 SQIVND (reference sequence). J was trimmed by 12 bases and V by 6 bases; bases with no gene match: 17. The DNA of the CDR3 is TGTGCCAGTAGACGAGCTTCCGGGACAGGGCTGAACACTTTCTTT. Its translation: CASRRASGTGLNTFF. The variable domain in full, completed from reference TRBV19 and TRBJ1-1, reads DGGITQSPKYLFRKEGQNVTLSCEQNLNHDAMYWYRQDPGQGLRLIYYSQIVNDFQKGDIAEGYSVSREKKESFPLTVTSAQKNPTAFYLCASRRASGTGLNTFFGQGTRLTVV.

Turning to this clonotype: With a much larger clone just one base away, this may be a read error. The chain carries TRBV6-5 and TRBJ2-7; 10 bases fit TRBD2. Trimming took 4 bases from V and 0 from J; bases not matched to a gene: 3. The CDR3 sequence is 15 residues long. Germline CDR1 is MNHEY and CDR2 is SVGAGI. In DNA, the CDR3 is TGTGCCAGCAGTTCCCCTAGCGGGAGCTCCTACGAGCAGTACTTC. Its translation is CASSSPSGSSYEQYF.

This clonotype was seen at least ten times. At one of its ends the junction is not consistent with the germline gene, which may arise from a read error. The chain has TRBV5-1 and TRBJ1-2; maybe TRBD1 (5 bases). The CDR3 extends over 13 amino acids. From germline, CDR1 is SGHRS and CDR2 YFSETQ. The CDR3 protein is CASSLQVNYGYTF. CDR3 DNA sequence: TGTGCCAGCAGCTTACAGGTGAACTATGGCTACACCTTC.

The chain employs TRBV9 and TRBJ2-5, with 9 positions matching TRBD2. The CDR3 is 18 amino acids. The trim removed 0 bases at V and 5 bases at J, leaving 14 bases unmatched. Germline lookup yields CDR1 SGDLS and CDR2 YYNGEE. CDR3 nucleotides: TGTGCCAGCAGCGTAGTAAGGGAGGTAGCGGGAGTGCGGGAGACCCAGTACTTC. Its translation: CASSVVREVAGVRETQYF. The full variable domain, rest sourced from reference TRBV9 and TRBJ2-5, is DSGVTQTPKHLITATGQRVTLRCSPRSGDLSVYWYQQSLDQGLQFLIQYYNGEERAKGNILERFSAQQFPDLHSELNLSSLELGDSALYFCASSVVREVAGVRETQYFGPGTRLLVL.

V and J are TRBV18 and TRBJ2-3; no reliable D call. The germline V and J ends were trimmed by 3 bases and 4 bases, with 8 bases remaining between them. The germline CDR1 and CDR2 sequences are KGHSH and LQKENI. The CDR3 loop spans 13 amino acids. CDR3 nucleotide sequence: TGTGCCAGCTCACCTAGCCGTTCAGATACGCAGTATTTT. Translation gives CASSPSRSDTQYF.

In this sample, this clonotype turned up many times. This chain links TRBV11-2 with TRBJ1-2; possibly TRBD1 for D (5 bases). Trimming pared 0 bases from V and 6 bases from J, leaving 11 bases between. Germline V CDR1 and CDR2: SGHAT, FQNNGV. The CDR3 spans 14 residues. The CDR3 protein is CASSLEGREDGYTF. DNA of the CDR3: TGTGCCAGCAGCTTAGAAGGCAGGGAAGATGGCTACACCTTC.

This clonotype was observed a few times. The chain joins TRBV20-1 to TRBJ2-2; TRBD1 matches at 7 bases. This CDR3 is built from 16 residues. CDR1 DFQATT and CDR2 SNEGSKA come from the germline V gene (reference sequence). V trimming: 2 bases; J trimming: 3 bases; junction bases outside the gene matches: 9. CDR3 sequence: CSARPTGFAHTGELFF. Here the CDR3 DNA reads TGCAGTGCTAGACCGACAGGGTTTGCTCACACCGGGGAGCTGTTTTTT.

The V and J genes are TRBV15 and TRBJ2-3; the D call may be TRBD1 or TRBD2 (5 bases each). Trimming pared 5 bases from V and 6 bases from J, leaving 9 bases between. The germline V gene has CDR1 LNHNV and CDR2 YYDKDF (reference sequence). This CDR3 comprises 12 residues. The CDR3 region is CATSLEGDTQYF. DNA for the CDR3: TGTGCCACCAGCTTAGAGGGGGATACGCAGTATTTT.